This passage covers 27 T cell receptor beta chains from one sample sequenced in a study of control samples from healthy donors and cancer patients (dated by TCRdb to about 2020). Library preparation employed the immunoSEQ multiplex PCR assay. The clones in this table, taken by TCRdb from immuneACCESS, are in-frame only. Not every clone is retained; where verified, under half of the shortfall comes from an unresolved V gene, and the cause of the rest is unknown. Here the sample has 96,000 or so clones; approximately 95% occur a single time. In total, the top ten clones hold 8% to 9.5% of the sample. The sequenced material came from blood. The receptors were sampled from a man aged 18 to 29 in good health.

This sequence joins TRBV9 and TRBJ2-5; 13 bases are a match to TRBD2. The CDR3 covers 15 residues. Germline loops: CDR1 SGDLS, CDR2 YYNGEE. With 1 base clipped from V and 5 bases from J, the junction kept 2 bases outside the gene matches. CDR3 sequence reads: CASSVTSGRAETQYF. The CDR3 DNA reads TGTGCCAGCAGCGTAACTAGCGGGAGGGCCGAGACCCAGTACTTC.

The chain combines TRBV19 with TRBJ1-5; 10 bases align to TRBD1. The CDR3 runs 18 residues. Trimming took 7 bases from V and 0 from J; bases not matched to a gene: 12. Germline lookup yields CDR1 LNHDA and CDR2 SQIVND (reference sequence). CDR3 sequence: CASTPGTGVPYSNQPQHF. CDR3 nucleotides: TGTGCCAGTACCCCGGGGACAGGGGTTCCCTATAGCAATCAGCCCCAGCATTTT.

The chain is built from TRBV27 and TRBJ2-3; tentatively, D is TRBD2 (5 bases). V was trimmed by 3 bases and J by 3 bases, leaving 7 bases between them. CDR3 length: 13 residues. CDR1 is MNHEY and CDR2 is SMNVEV in the germline V gene (reference sequence). CDR3 bases: TGTGCCAGCAGTTTTCGGGAAACAGATACGCAGTATTTT. Amino acid sequence: CASSFRETDTQYF.

This clone showed up just once. The CDR3: CASSIGAGTNEKLFF. In nucleotides, the CDR3 is TGTGCCAGTAGTATAGGAGCAGGAACTAATGAAAAACTGTTTTTT. V gene TRBV19 combines with J gene TRBJ1-4, with D hard to call. Trimming left V 1 base short and J 1 base short, with 7 bases between. The germline CDR1 and CDR2 sequences are LNHDA and SQIVND (reference sequence). The CDR3 consists of 15 residues.

The chain carries TRBV19 and TRBJ1-1; no clear D gene. The germline gives CDR1 LNHDA, CDR2 SQIVND (reference sequence). V was pared by 5 bases and J by 0 bases, with 10 bases between. CDR3 length equals 14 residues. CDR3 nucleotides: TGTGCCAGTAGTGAAAGACAAGTGAACACTGAAGCTTTCTTT. Its protein is CASSERQVNTEAFF.

The chain combines TRBV13 with TRBJ1-3; 7 nucleotides align to TRBD1. This CDR3 comprises 16 residues. After removal of 2 bases from V and 0 bases from J, the junction contained 4 bases not matched to a gene. The germline gives CDR1 PRHDT, CDR2 FYEKMQ (reference sequence). DNA for the CDR3: TGTGCCAGCAGCTTACGGACAGGTCCCTCTGGAAACACCATATATTTT. Translating it yields CASSLRTGPSGNTIYF. The full variable domain, in which reference TRBV13 and TRBJ1-3 provide the parts outside the CDR3, is AAGVIQSPRHLIKEKRETATLKCYPIPRHDTVYWYQQGPGQDPQFLISFYEKMQSDKGSIPDRFSAQQFSDYHSELNMSSLELGDSALYFCASSLRTGPSGNTIYFGEGSWLTVV.

This clone was seen only once. The J gene is TRBJ1-6, the V gene TRBV4-1; D is unresolved. Trimming left V 1 base short and J 10 bases short, with 5 bases between. CDR1 and CDR2 from the germline V gene are MGHRA and YSYEKL. The CDR3 totals 12 residues. CDR3 sequence (DNA): TGCGCCAGCAGCCAAGGGAGGTCACCCCTCCACTTT. As protein: CASSQGRSPLHF.

This chain uses TRBV27 with TRBJ2-3, with a possible D match to TRBD1 (7 bases). CDR1 and CDR2 (germline): MNHEY, SMNVEV (reference sequence). This CDR3 comprises 15 residues. V was trimmed by 3 bases and J by 8 bases, leaving 18 bases between them. DNA for the CDR3: TGTGCCAGCAGTTTCGCGGGGCAGGGGGAAGTTACGCAGTATTTT. This translates into CASSFAGQGEVTQYF.

This chain uses TRBV11-3 with TRBJ2-1, with D unresolved. CDR3 length: 14 amino acids. Germline V gene sequence: CDR1 SGHNT, CDR2 YENEEA. Trimming took off 5 bases at V and 0 bases at J, with 8 bases between the two ends. CDR3 amino acids: CASSAINSYNEQFF. The CDR3 DNA reads as TGTGCCAGCAGCGCTATCAACTCCTACAATGAGCAGTTCTTC.

The chain links TRBV4-1 to TRBJ2-5; 9 bases agree with TRBD1. From germline, CDR1 is MGHRA and CDR2 YSYEKL. Unmatched junction bases numbered 14, after V lost 4 bases and J lost 5 bases. The length of the CDR3 is 17 residues. CDR3 DNA sequence: TGCGCCAGCAGCCGGCTAACGGGACAGGGTGTTATGGAGACCCAGTACTTC. It yields the protein CASSRLTGQGVMETQYF.

The chain couples TRBV7-3 to TRBJ2-1, with 8 bases matching TRBD2. The CDR3 is 13 amino acids. Germline-derived CDR1 and CDR2 are SGHTA and FQGTGA. The trim removed 3 bases at V and 9 bases at J, leaving 4 bases unmatched. The CDR3 here is CASSLGLGVEQFF. CDR3 in DNA: TGTGCCAGCAGCTTGGGACTAGGGGTTGAGCAGTTCTTC. The complete variable domain, with remaining parts taken from reference TRBV7-3 and TRBJ2-1, reads GAGVSQTPSNKVTEKGKYVELRCDPISGHTALYWYRQSLGQGPEFLIYFQGTGAADDSGLPNDRFFAVRPEGSVSTLKIQRTERGDSAVYLCASSLGLGVEQFFGPGTRLTVL.

The chain is built from TRBV18 and TRBJ1-3; D uncertain. The length of the CDR3 is 19 residues. Trimming stripped 2 bases from V and 3 bases from J, with 23 bases between. The germline V gene encodes CDR1 KGHSH and CDR2 LQKENI. The CDR3 coding sequence is TGTGCCAGCTCACCAATATTTGACGGAACCTTCCAGTTTGGAAACACCATATATTTT. Translating gives CASSPIFDGTFQFGNTIYF.

The CDR3 DNA is TGTGCCAGCAGCCCTACAGGGTTTTACGCCGGGGAGCTGTTTTTT. Its protein is CASSPTGFYAGELFF. V gene TRBV3-1 (or the pseudogene TRBV3-2) combines with J gene TRBJ2-2; possible D gene TRBD1, 6 bases. Trimming left V 4 bases short and J 6 bases short, with 15 bases between. The CDR3 extends over 15 amino acids. Per germline, CDR1 LGHDT and CDR2 YNNKEL (reference sequence).

The chain links TRBV10-3 to TRBJ1-5, with a tentative D call TRBD1 (6 bases). The germline CDR1 and CDR2 sequences are ENHRY and SYGVKD. Trimming left V 10 bases short and J 4 bases short, with 14 bases between. CDR3 length equals 13 residues. DNA of the CDR3: TGTGCCACTAGTGGGGGCGAAAATCAGCCCCAGCATTTT. It is translated as CATSGGENQPQHF.

The chain is built from TRBV19 and TRBJ2-7; D remains ambiguous. Looked up from germline, CDR1 is LNHDA and CDR2 is SQIVND (reference sequence). The CDR3 spans 13 residues. The germline V and J ends were trimmed by 3 bases and 5 bases, with 11 bases remaining between them. This chain's CDR3 is CASSMAETDEQYF. The CDR3 nucleotides are TGTGCCAGTAGTATGGCGGAGACTGACGAGCAGTACTTC.

This chain uses TRBV12-1 with TRBJ2-3; the DNA was not used to check the table's D call, TRBD2. TRBV12-1 is recorded as a pseudogene. This CDR3 has 18 residues. The CDR3 DNA sequence: TGTGCCAGCAGCCCGAGACTAGCGGGGGCCATTAGCACAGATACGCAGTATTTT. Amino acids: CASSPRLAGAISTDTQYF.

The rearrangement joins TRBV18 to TRBJ2-2, with 7 bases lining up with TRBD1. J lost 7 bases, V lost 6 bases, and 14 bases had no gene match. Germline loops: CDR1 KGHSH, CDR2 LQKENI. The CDR3 is made up of 16 amino acids. The CDR3 is CASSDTGDRVDGELFF. Here the CDR3 DNA reads TGTGCCAGCTCCGATACCGGAGACAGGGTGGACGGGGAGCTGTTTTTT.

This sequence joins TRBV5-1 and TRBJ2-5, with D perhaps TRBD1 (6 bases). CDR3 size: 14 residues. Germline V gene data show CDR1 as SGHRS and CDR2 as YFSETQ. V dropped 4 bases and J dropped 2 bases, with 12 bases sitting between them. In DNA, the CDR3 is TGCGCCAGCAGCCCTGGACAGACGCAAGAGACCCAGTACTTC. Translating it yields CASSPGQTQETQYF. Supplemented by reference TRBV5-1 and TRBJ2-5, the full variable domain reads KAGVTQTPRYLIKTRGQQVTLSCSPISGHRSVSWYQQTPGQGLQFLFEYFSETQRNKGNFPGRFSGRQFSNSRSEMNVSTLELGDSALYLCASSPGQTQETQYFGPGTRLLVL.

The V gene is TRBV30, the J gene TRBJ1-2; 7 nucleotides line up with TRBD1. There are 14 residues in the CDR3. Looked up from germline, CDR1 is GTSNPN and CDR2 is SVGIG (reference sequence). The ends lost 2 bases at V and 7 bases at J; junction bases unmatched: 10. The CDR3 region is CAWSKDRIAVGYTF. In DNA form, the CDR3 reads TGTGCCTGGAGTAAGGACAGGATTGCCGTTGGCTACACCTTC.

V is TRBV5-1 and J is TRBJ1-2, with TRBD1 matching 9 bases. V shed 7 bases and J 4 bases; nucleotides not matched to a gene: 14. The CDR3 totals 16 residues. Germline values: CDR1 SGHRS, CDR2 YFSETQ. This chain's CDR3 is CASGLSPQGATYGYTF. In DNA form, the CDR3 reads TGCGCCAGCGGACTCAGCCCACAGGGGGCTACCTATGGCTACACCTTC. The variable domain in full, with the rest retrieved from reference TRBV5-1 and TRBJ1-2, is KAGVTQTPRYLIKTRGQQVTLSCSPISGHRSVSWYQQTPGQGLQFLFEYFSETQRNKGNFPGRFSGRQFSNSRSEMNVSTLELGDSALYLCASGLSPQGATYGYTFGSGTRLTVV.

This clone was counted once. The chain recombines TRBV25-1 with TRBJ2-5, with 11 positions matching TRBD2. Germline V lookup: CDR1 MGHDK, CDR2 SYGVNS. J was trimmed by 2 bases and V by 4 bases; bases with no gene match: 9. The CDR3 length is 17 residues. DNA for the CDR3: TGTGCCAGCAGTGCTCCGGGGACTAGCGGCTTACAAGAGACCCAGTACTTC. As protein: CASSAPGTSGLQETQYF. Complete variable domain (other parts from reference TRBV25-1 and TRBJ2-5): EADIYQTPRYLVIGTGKKITLECSQTMGHDKMYWYQQDPGMELHLIHYSYGVNSTEKGDLSSESTVSRIRTEHFPLTLESARPSHTSQYLCASSAPGTSGLQETQYFGPGTRLLVL.

The chain joins TRBV27 to TRBJ1-2, with D unresolved. The CDR3 totals 13 residues. Germline V gene sequence: CDR1 MNHEY, CDR2 SMNVEV (reference sequence). Trimming removed 4 bases from V and 8 bases from J, with 14 bases in between. The CDR3 sequence is CASSSPARIGYTF. The DNA of the CDR3 is TGTGCCAGCAGTTCCCCCGCCCGAATAGGCTACACCTTC.

This sequence joins TRBV6-5 and TRBJ2-1, with TRBD1 matching 8 bases. Germline V gene sequence: CDR1 MNHEY, CDR2 SVGAGI. Unmatched junction bases numbered 7, after V lost 7 bases and J lost 5 bases. This CDR3 has 14 residues. The CDR3 region has the DNA TGTGCCAGCAATTGGCAGGGGGCCAACAATGAGCAGTTCTTC. This sequence encodes CASNWQGANNEQFF.

In this sample, this clone turned up once. The chain couples TRBV6-1 to TRBJ2-7; D perhaps matches TRBD2 (5 bases). Germline CDR1 reads MNHNS; CDR2 reads SASEGT. The CDR3 spans 13 residues. Trimming took off 2 bases at V and 4 bases at J, with 9 bases between the two ends. The CDR3 region is CASSERRVYEQYF. CDR3 coding DNA: TGTGCCAGCAGTGAAAGGCGGGTGTACGAGCAGTACTTC.

As concerns this clone: One junction end disagrees with the germline gene, perhaps due to a read error. The chain is built from TRBV13 and TRBJ1-1, with D tentatively TRBD1 (5 bases). The CDR3 is 13 amino acids. The V gene's germline CDR1 is PRHDT and CDR2 FYEKMQ (reference sequence). The CDR3 sequence: CASSLGVATEAFF. The CDR3 DNA reads TGTGCCAGCAGCCTAGGGGTTGCCACTGAAGCTTTCTTT.

The chain combines TRBV5-1 with TRBJ2-5, with TRBD2 matching 9 bases. The germline gives CDR1 SGHRS, CDR2 YFSETQ. The V segment lost 0 bases and the J segment 3 bases; nucleotides outside the gene matches: 0. The CDR3 extends over 14 amino acids. The CDR3 reads CASSLGGGEETQYF. The DNA of the CDR3 is TGCGCCAGCAGCTTGGGCGGGGGGGAAGAGACCCAGTACTTC.

CDR3 sequence: CASSTGGGSGSARYNEQFF. The CDR3 nucleotides are TGTGCCAGCAGCACCGGGGGGGGTAGCGGGAGTGCTCGATACAATGAGCAGTTCTTC. V and J are TRBV5-4 and TRBJ2-1; 9 bases line up with TRBD2. Germline V lookup: CDR1 SGHNT, CDR2 YYREEE (reference sequence). J gave up 4 bases and V 4 bases, and 18 bases lay outside the gene matches. This CDR3 has 19 amino acids.